The source of this TCR beta chain is a study of cytomegalovirus exposure and HLA in healthy donors (dated by TCRdb to the late 2010s). About the investigation overall: In an earlier analysis of approximately 640 of the donors, around 290 Gb of sequence data and 117 million unique TCR beta sequences from approximately 180 million T cells were reported. HLA typing covered class I and class II loci at four-digit resolution. Using immunosequencing, the study profiled T cell repertoires from 666 subjects and related those repertoires to cytomegalovirus serostatus. High-throughput TCR immunosequencing, statistical association of individual TCRs with disease status, and machine learning were combined to predict cytomegalovirus infection status. Roughly 5 DR-DQ haplotypes were handled as single units for association and clustering, since linkage in the cohort was strong. In the later analysis, no new phenotypic data were used to find candidate immune exposures; instead, reliance was placed on TCR beta sequences and their occurrence across donors. Every repertoire in the discovery cohort had been generated on one and the same sequencing platform. A later analysis re-analyzed previously published TCR beta repertoires from approximately 700 donors and added high-resolution HLA genotyping to study TCR occurrence patterns. A separate validation cohort of roughly 130 different subjects was used in addition to the 666-subject first cohort. In a later genetic analysis, genome-wide SNP genotypes for about 55% of the roughly 670 donors were used, and that subset was treated as a discovery cohort. On average, around 240,000 unique TCR beta nucleotide sequences were sequenced per donor among about 400 genotyped donors of the cohort, with about 17% of those sequences being non-productive. Donor age, sex, ethnicity and CMV serostatus were compiled together with the repertoire data. The number of donors typed differed by locus, with 629-630 for A, B, C, DRB1 and DQB1, 522 for DQA1, about 610 for DPA1, and some 470 for DPB1. The genetic ancestry cluster associated with self-reported Caucasian donors included around four fifths of the 300 to 450 genotyped donors. An earlier analysis of 587 of the donors applied high-throughput TCR beta sequencing to assess whether each TCR beta V gene segment acted as functional or pseudogenic. An early release that covered several hundred HLA-typed donors contained about 300 gigabases of sequencing data and roughly 84 million unique TCR sequences. The study aimed to test whether cataloging public T cell receptors could reveal signatures of past pathogen exposure. Broader findings and caveats from the paper: In a later analysis, HLA-associated TCR beta chains were found to be more clonally expanded and to have lower generation probabilities than equally common non-associated chains. Because counts were too low, roughly 17 rarely observed V segments, including chromosome 9 orphons, were left out of the earlier analysis of 500 to 750 of the donors. A group of highly shared sequence variants was considered likely to be a technical artifact of the sequencing pipeline. The authors suggested that the approach could potentially be extended to other disease states and immunological phenotypes. A later analysis associated about 16,000 TCR beta sequences with specific HLA alleles at a false discovery rate of 0.05. In a later genetic analysis, a missense DCLRE1C variant was associated with V-gene and J-gene trimming of TCR beta chains, and the association was replicated in an independent cohort. HLA typing was unavailable for some donors at each locus, so association tests used only the typed subset. Most CMV-associated TCR beta chains appeared to be HLA-restricted in a later analysis, and the HLA associations seemed to be driven largely by CMV exposure. Cytomegalovirus status was reported to be diagnosed by the classifier with high specificity and sensitivity in both the original and validation cohorts. For the cohort, immune exposure information was limited to CMV serostatus. A few of the identified cytomegalovirus-associated TCR beta chains were confirmed in vitro to be specific for cytomegalovirus antigens. Because the 87-base-pair reads could not distinguish some IMGT-functional V segments, including TRBV6-2 and TRBV6-3, those segments were excluded. When HLA alleles, especially DR and DQ, strongly co-occurred, TCR associations were difficult to assign to individual alleles. A further reported finding was that TCR beta sequences accurately predicted the HLA-A and HLA-B alleles for most subjects in the first cohort. A total of 164 TCR beta chains were listed by the study as associated with cytomegalovirus. Linkage disequilibrium might explain the correlated functional status among segregating V segments, but an unknown experimental factor could not be ruled out. Roughly uniform sequencing depth across donors was assumed in presence/absence analyses, although this assumption may not hold. While some public TCRs were present in many individuals, most TCR sequences turned up only very rarely across donors. In a later analysis, the rate of TCR association differed among HLA loci, with DRB1 alleles having the most associated TCRs and HLA-C alleles having the fewest. Only TCR beta chains were sequenced in this cohort, and the absence of alpha or paired-chain data limited detectable features. In a later analysis, several top co-occurrence clusters were reported to appear linked to parvovirus B19, influenza, CMV and Epstein-Barr virus. In an earlier analysis of roughly 500 of the donors, most TCR beta V segments appeared in productive rearrangements about 87% or about 30% of the time, broadly matching IMGT annotations. Compared with the approximately 670-donor mean, donors in an Asian-associated ancestry cluster had fewer N-insertions in productive TCRs, according to a later genetic analysis.

A word on this clone: Its specific antigen is unknown. Base qualities are missing; no much larger clone stands one base away.

The library was produced with the immunoSEQ multiplex PCR assay. For the multiplex PCR, a mixture combining 60 forward primers for TCR Vbeta segments and 13 reverse primers for TCR Jbeta segments was used. Amplification of the CDR3 region of rearranged TCR beta genes was performed with a multiplex PCR assay on genomic DNA. On the Illumina HiSeq System, the amplified TCR beta libraries were sequenced as 87-base-pair reads. The paper's data handling went like this. Across the 600 to 700 repertoires, a later analysis counted around 80 million unique TCR beta chains, some 11 million of which were shared by at least two donors. Raw reads were error-corrected and collapsed into unique sequences by a nearest-neighbor algorithm in which closely related sequences were merged to remove PCR and sequencing errors. CDR3 sequences were aligned to IMGT reference sequences to assign V, D and J gene segments. For a sequence to be retained, a match of at least six nucleotides was required to both a V gene segment and a J gene segment. Rearrangements were classified as productive when the CDR3 lacked stop codons and remained in frame with V and J, and all other rearrangements were classified as non-productive. Following IMGT convention, CDR3 was defined as the stretch from the second conserved V-encoded cysteine to the conserved J-encoded phenylalanine. In an earlier analysis of 587 of the donors, sequences lacking an unambiguous match to a single V gene segment were excluded. In an earlier analysis of more than 500 of the donors, a V segment was called functional when productive rearrangements were above 56.7%, and segregating when the standard deviation between donors exceeded 5%. To diagnose cytomegalovirus status from the catalog of TCR beta chain sequences, a statistical classification framework was built. In a later analysis, V and J genes were assigned by comparing TCR nucleotide sequences against IMGT/GENE-DB human TR gene sequences. A later analysis assigned CDR3 sequences and most-parsimonious VDJ recombination scenarios with the TCRdist pipeline. In a later analysis, every TCR beta chain was defined by the combination of its CDR3 amino acid sequence and its V-gene family, and reads without a unique V-gene family were dropped. A later analysis removed roughly 590 highly shared, low-generation-probability nucleotide sequences to deal with suspected cross-contamination and a sequencing artifact. For each public chain, a later analysis derived a clonal expansion index from normalized ranks of inferred template counts within each repertoire. In a later analysis, generation probabilities were computed with a VDJ recombination model fitted to out-of-frame rearrangements, and the resulting probabilities were checked against IGoR. In a later analysis, hypergeometric tests were used to score TCR-TCR, TCR-HLA and TCR-CMV co-occurrence, with a repertoire-size bias correction applied to TCR pairs. To estimate false discovery rates, a later analysis permuted the HLA or CMV assignments 20 times. In a later analysis, co-occurring TCRs were grouped using DBSCAN, and TCRdist sequence similarity was added for clustering within HLA-allele-positive subsets. Repertoires with fewer than 30,000 or more than 120,000 public chains, plus five repertoires with anomalous nucleotide sharing, were excluded from co-occurrence clustering. TCRdb obtained this table from immuneACCESS and retained in-frame rearrangements with V and J assigned. These tables miss some clones; where compared with another copy, unresolved V genes account for less than half of the shortfall, and the remainder is unexplained. V, J and clone size derive from that table, while D and trimming were established from the DNA sequence. The table for this sample lists 140,000 to 150,000 clones; roughly 9.7% of them were counted only once. The leading ten clones occupy 1.8% of the sample.

In total, about 650 healthy bone marrow donors made up the cohort. At the time of sampling, all cohort members were nominally healthy, though unrecorded immune exposures were likely present. The donor tested CMV seronegative and was one of the 352 seronegative cohort members. A peripheral blood sample was collected from each donor, and TCR beta sequencing was performed on peripheral blood mononuclear cells. Genomic DNA was extracted from the blood cell samples with the Qiagen DNeasy Blood Extraction Kit. The CDR3 runs 15 amino acids, cysteine and phenylalanine included. The CDR3 DNA has 45 bases and is translated from base 1. The germline V gene specifies SGHRS as CDR1 and YFSETQ as CDR2. V is clipped by 0 bases and J by 0 bases, and the sequence between their germline boundaries is 10 bases long.

This receptor was identified in a man in his forties or fifties in good health and CMV-seronegative. Recombination linked TRBV5-1 to TRBJ2-7; a tentative D call is TRBD2 (6 bases match). Sequencing used PBMCs. The encoded CDR3 is CASSLARGNSYEQYF. The DNA sequence is given as TGCGCCAGCAGCTTGGCTCGGGGGAACTCCTACGAGCAGTACTTC.